The clone carrying this TCR beta chain counts as medium-sized (0.01 to 0.1%). What it recognizes is unknown. The time point was: sample taken at primary tumor resection. TCRs were sequenced from unsorted whole RNA of tumor, nontumor lung or PBMC. These data belong to a study of spatial heterogeneity in lung cancer. The overall study: A consistent excess of beta-chain over alpha-chain sequences was detected. Study observations and caveats: It was found that expanded intratumoral alpha and beta TCR counts tracked tumor mutation counts. Counts for ubiquitous and regional expanded TCRs went along with ubiquitous and regional nonsynonymous mutations, respectively.

Every TCR cDNA molecule bore a unique molecular identifier. TCRdb re-called the 5' RACE reads through MiXCR, storing one row per CDR3 protein. The data hold around 2,900 distinct CDR3 sequences, with 4% to 5% observed a single time. The CDR3 totals 15 residues. The germline V gene encodes CDR1 DFQATT and CDR2 SNEGSKA (reference sequence). Trimming left V 1 base short and J 3 bases short, with 13 bases between. The receptor was isolated from a female donor with early-stage non-small cell lung cancer. This chain uses TRBV20-1 with TRBJ1-5; a possible D gene is TRBD1 (5 bases). Sequencing used lung tumor tissue, obtained at surgery. This chain's CDR3 is CSARGGRESNQPQHF. CDR3 bases: TGCAGTGCTAGAGGCGGCAGGGAATCCAATCAGCCCCAGCATTTT.